These 27 T cell receptor beta chains originate from one sample sequenced in a study of T cell changes during pregnancy in multiple sclerosis. Libraries were prepared by immunoSEQ multiplex PCR; TCRdb keeps only in-frame clonotypes and omits some of them. Among about 70,000 clones listed, 92% were seen once. Sequenced material: CD4+ T cells from peripheral blood mononuclear cells, taken after pregnancy. These receptors were collected from a female donor with multiple sclerosis, enrolled in a pregnancy study.

The chain employs TRBV29-1 and TRBJ2-3; unclear D gene. Germline CDR1 and CDR2: SQVTM and ANQGSEA. The CDR3 runs 12 residues. Trimming cost V 6 bases and J 4 bases, with 11 bases left between them. This CDR3 is CSVRVEADTQYF. The CDR3 DNA reads as TGCAGCGTCCGGGTTGAGGCAGATACGCAGTATTTT.

The chain joins TRBV9 to TRBJ2-3, with a tentative D call TRBD2 (5 bases). CDR1 and CDR2 (germline): SGDLS, YYNGEE. Trimming cost V 0 bases and J 5 bases, with 13 bases left between them. The CDR3 is 15 amino acids. In DNA, the CDR3 is TGTGCCAGCAGCGTAGGCGGGTGGGGTCAAGATACGCAGTATTTT. This sequence encodes CASSVGGWGQDTQYF. The whole variable domain, filled in from reference TRBV9 and TRBJ2-3, reads DSGVTQTPKHLITATGQRVTLRCSPRSGDLSVYWYQQSLDQGLQFLIQYYNGEERAKGNILERFSAQQFPDLHSELNLSSLELGDSALYFCASSVGGWGQDTQYFGPGTRLTVL.

This rearrangement joins TRBV9 to TRBJ2-4; a possible D gene is TRBD2 (6 bases). CDR3 length equals 14 residues. Trimming stripped 4 bases from V and 7 bases from J, with 15 bases between. Germline V gene data show CDR1 as SGDLS and CDR2 as YYNGEE. The CDR3 loop reads CASSNSPRENIQYF. In DNA form, the CDR3 reads TGTGCCAGCAGCAACAGCCCTCGGGAGAACATTCAGTACTTC.

This clone occurred a few times. The chain employs TRBV30 and TRBJ1-1; D is unresolved. Trimming stripped 3 bases from V and 0 bases from J, with 8 bases between. This CDR3 spans 13 amino acids. Germline assignment: CDR1 GTSNPN and CDR2 SVGIG (reference sequence). CDR3 sequence: CAWRADMNTEAFF. CDR3 DNA sequence: TGTGCCTGGAGAGCCGACATGAACACTGAAGCTTTCTTT.

The rearrangement joins TRBV7-7 to TRBJ1-4, with D unclear. Germline V gives CDR1 SSHAT, CDR2 FNYEAQ (reference sequence). Trimming cost V 5 bases and J 10 bases, with 17 bases left between them. The CDR3 has 14 residues. In DNA, the CDR3 is TGTGCCAGCAGCGAAGGCTTGCGGCTTGGAAAACTGTTTTTT. Translation: CASSEGLRLGKLFF.

This chain uses TRBV10-3 with TRBJ1-3; D possibly corresponds to TRBD1 (5 bases). V lost 3 bases and J 3 bases, leaving 18 bases between the germline ends. The germline CDR1 and CDR2 sequences are ENHRY and SYGVKD. The CDR3 runs to 17 residues. The CDR3 region is CAISDIKERGFGNTIYF. For the CDR3, the DNA is TGTGCCATCAGTGATATCAAAGAAAGGGGCTTTGGAAACACCATATATTTT.

The rearrangement joins TRBV5-1 to TRBJ2-1; 11 bases fit TRBD2. The CDR3 is 23 residues long. After removal of 0 bases from V and 7 bases from J, the junction contained 27 bases not matched to a gene. Germline values: CDR1 SGHRS, CDR2 YFSETQ. The CDR3: CASSLVFFGGDLFSSGRGNEQFF. The DNA for the CDR3 is TGCGCCAGCAGCTTGGTGTTTTTTGGTGGTGACCTTTTTAGTAGCGGGAGGGGGAATGAGCAGTTCTTC.

This chain links TRBV5-5 with TRBJ2-5, with a weak D call TRBD2 (6 bases). This CDR3 is 14 amino acids long. The V gene lost 4 bases and the J gene lost 5 bases, with 15 bases spanning the gap. The germline V gene encodes CDR1 SGHKS and CDR2 YYEKEE (reference sequence). CDR3 protein: CASSLAGTGETQYF. The CDR3 coding sequence is TGTGCCAGCAGCCTGGCCGGGACTGGGGAGACCCAGTACTTC.

J is TRBJ2-7 and V is TRBV5-1, with TRBD2 identical over 9 bases. Trimming removed 0 bases from V and 6 bases from J; junction bases left unmatched: 4. Per germline, CDR1 SGHRS and CDR2 YFSETQ. This CDR3 contains 14 residues. The CDR3 here is CASSLAAGGSEQYF. CDR3 DNA sequence: TGCGCCAGCAGCTTGGCAGCGGGGGGATCCGAGCAGTACTTC.

This chain uses TRBV18 with TRBJ1-3; D ambiguous. Deletions cut 5 bases from V and 1 base from J, with 15 bases between. This CDR3 has 16 amino acids. Germline loops: CDR1 KGHSH, CDR2 LQKENI. CDR3 loop: CASSSPGYRSGNTIYF. The CDR3 DNA sequence: TGTGCCAGCTCATCCCCGGGGTACCGATCTGGAAACACCATATATTTT.

This clone was picked up a small number of times. The chain recombines TRBV7-8 with TRBJ1-2; the match to TRBD1 covers 8 bases. The CDR3 has 15 residues. Germline V CDR1 and CDR2: SGHVS, FQNEAQ. J lost 4 bases, V lost 2 bases, and 6 bases had no gene match. The DNA of the CDR3 is TGTGCCAGCAGCTTATCCGGGACAGGCGTCTATGGCTACACCTTC. Translated, it gives CASSLSGTGVYGYTF.

V gene TRBV28 combines with J gene TRBJ2-7, with D perhaps matching TRBD1 (6 bases). V lost 7 bases, J lost 7 bases, and 23 bases lay in between. Germline-derived CDR1 and CDR2 are MDHEN and SYDVKM. This CDR3 has 15 residues. CDR3 sequence: CASKTWVGARGEQYF. The CDR3 DNA is TGTGCCAGCAAAACCTGGGTGGGGGCCCGAGGGGAGCAGTACTTC.

Details on this clone: A much larger clone is a single base away; this may be a read error. J is TRBJ1-6 and V is TRBV27; D remains ambiguous. V lost 7 bases and J 5 bases, leaving 12 bases between the germline ends. Germline V gives CDR1 MNHEY, CDR2 SMNVEV (reference sequence). This CDR3 has 14 amino acids. The CDR3 spells CASTLTVDNSPLHF. CDR3 DNA sequence: TGTGCCAGCACCCTCACGGTGGATAATTCACCCCTCCACTTT.

The gene calls are TRBV18 and TRBJ2-5; the match to TRBD1 covers 7 bases. Looked up from germline, CDR1 is KGHSH and CDR2 is LQKENI. V trimming: 4 bases; J trimming: 1 base; junction bases outside the gene matches: 6. The CDR3 has 15 residues. CDR3 residues: CASSRQTGFQETQYF. CDR3 coding DNA: TGTGCCAGCTCACGCCAGACAGGGTTCCAAGAGACCCAGTACTTC. The whole variable domain, filled in from reference TRBV18 and TRBJ2-5, reads NAGVMQNPRHLVRRRGQEARLRCSPMKGHSHVYWYRQLPEEGLKFMVYLQKENIIDESGMPKERFSAEFPKEGPSILRIQQVVRGDSAAYFCASSRQTGFQETQYFGPGTRLLVL.

The genes are TRBV5-6 and TRBJ1-5, with D possibly TRBD1 on 5 matching bases. With 2 bases removed from V and 3 bases from J, the gap between germline ends came to 15 bases. This CDR3 region has 16 residues. Germline V gene lookup returns CDR1 SGHDT and CDR2 YYEEEE. The CDR3 here is CASSFGGASANQPQHF. For the CDR3, the DNA is TGTGCCAGCAGCTTCGGAGGGGCCTCGGCCAATCAGCCCCAGCATTTT.

V and J are TRBV7-3 and TRBJ2-1; 8 bases are a match to TRBD1. The CDR3 is 14 amino acids. CDR1 and CDR2 (germline): SGHTA, FQGTGA. V was clipped by 2 bases and J by 9 bases; unmatched bases: 6. The CDR3 DNA follows: TGTGCCAGCAGCTTAGGGCAGGGGGCCGGTGAGCAGTTCTTC. Protein product: CASSLGQGAGEQFF.

V is TRBV7-9 and J is TRBJ1-6, with unresolved D. Germline assignment: CDR1 SEHNR and CDR2 FQNEAQ (reference sequence). The V and J ends lost 1 base and 10 bases respectively, with 11 bases between them. CDR3 length equals 14 residues. The CDR3 DNA sequence: TGTGCCAGCAGCTTAGTGGCCCCGAACTCACCCCTCCACTTT. Its protein product is CASSLVAPNSPLHF.

V and J are TRBV5-1 and TRBJ1-1, with no clear D. V shed 0 bases and J shed 3 bases, with 15 bases lying between them. Germline CDR1 reads SGHRS; CDR2 reads YFSETQ. The CDR3 runs 16 residues. The CDR3 coding sequence is TGCGCCAGCAGCTTGGACGGCAGGTCTAAGCACACTGAAGCTTTCTTT. This codes for CASSLDGRSKHTEAFF.

The chain has TRBV5-1 and TRBJ2-5, with 14 positions matching TRBD2. Looked up from germline, CDR1 is SGHRS and CDR2 is YFSETQ. The CDR3 runs 16 residues. The ends lost 3 bases at V and 5 bases at J; junction bases unmatched: 6. The CDR3 nucleotides read TGCGCCAGCAGCTGGGGGACTAGCGGGGGAACGGAGACCCAGTACTTC. This encodes CASSWGTSGGTETQYF.

The chain has TRBV7-9 and TRBJ2-7; D unresolved. V lost 0 bases, J lost 7 bases, and 10 bases lay in between. Germline V lookup: CDR1 SEHNR, CDR2 FQNEAQ (reference sequence). This CDR3 is 13 amino acids long. The CDR3 sequence is CASSLAARKEQYF. CDR3 nucleotides: TGTGCCAGCAGCTTAGCGGCGAGGAAAGAGCAGTACTTC.

The chain is built from TRBV5-6 and TRBJ1-1; 10 bases agree with TRBD1. CDR1 SGHDT and CDR2 YYEEEE come from the germline V gene. This CDR3 spans 16 amino acids. The trim removed 3 bases at V and 5 bases at J, leaving 10 bases unmatched. CDR3 bases: TGTGCCAGCAGCTCCAGGGACAGGGGCATCCAGACTGAAGCTTTCTTT. Encoded protein: CASSSRDRGIQTEAFF.

The chain links TRBV18 to TRBJ1-1, with TRBD1 matching 7 bases. The J segment lost 11 bases and the V segment lost 4 bases, leaving 13 bases of the junction unmatched. Germline CDR1 KGHSH, CDR2 LQKENI. The length of the CDR3 is 14 residues. CDR3 sequence: CASSRGITGEGAFF. The CDR3 nucleotides are TGTGCCAGCTCACGAGGCATAACAGGGGAAGGGGCTTTCTTT.

The chain uses TRBV10-3 and TRBJ1-4, with 7 bases aligning to TRBD1. The V segment lost 10 bases and the J segment 4 bases; nucleotides outside the gene matches: 3. The germline CDR1 and CDR2 sequences are ENHRY and SYGVKD. CDR3 length equals 12 residues. The CDR3 loop reads CATAGGNEKLFF. The DNA of the CDR3 is TGTGCCACAGCAGGGGGTAATGAAAAACTGTTTTTT.

V gene TRBV13 combines with J gene TRBJ1-5; TRBD1 matches 10 bases. The V gene end was trimmed by 5 bases and the J gene end by 4 bases; junction bases not matched to a gene: 14. Germline lookup yields CDR1 PRHDT and CDR2 FYEKMQ (reference sequence). The CDR3 runs 18 residues. The CDR3 coding sequence is TGTGCCAGCAGCAAGAGGACAGGGGGTGTCTTGGTTAATCAGCCCCAGCATTTT. The encoded protein is CASSKRTGGVLVNQPQHF. Drawing the rest from reference TRBV13 and TRBJ1-5, the complete variable domain is AAGVIQSPRHLIKEKRETATLKCYPIPRHDTVYWYQQGPGQDPQFLISFYEKMQSDKGSIPDRFSAQQFSDYHSELNMSSLELGDSALYFCASSKRTGGVLVNQPQHFGDGTRLSIL.

The chain recombines TRBV7-9 with TRBJ2-1; D is possibly TRBD2 (5 bases). Trimming stripped 5 bases from V and 7 bases from J, with 15 bases between. In germline, CDR1 is SEHNR, CDR2 FQNEAQ (reference sequence). The CDR3 has 14 residues. The chain's CDR3 is CASSPSGSPNEQFF. CDR3 nucleotide sequence: TGTGCCAGCAGCCCGTCGGGATCCCCTAATGAGCAGTTCTTC.

The rearrangement uses TRBV5-1 and TRBJ2-2, with 8 bases matching TRBD2. V trimming: 0 bases; J trimming: 4 bases; junction bases outside the gene matches: 14. This CDR3 region has 19 residues. Germline lookup yields CDR1 SGHRS and CDR2 YFSETQ. CDR3 DNA: TGCGCCAGCAGCTTGGAGGGGCCTCGGGGACTAGTTGGCACCGGGGAGCTGTTTTTT. Translating gives CASSLEGPRGLVGTGELFF. Variable domain in full (rest from reference TRBV5-1 and TRBJ2-2): KAGVTQTPRYLIKTRGQQVTLSCSPISGHRSVSWYQQTPGQGLQFLFEYFSETQRNKGNFPGRFSGRQFSNSRSEMNVSTLELGDSALYLCASSLEGPRGLVGTGELFFGEGSRLTVL.

This clone was seen a few times. The chain uses TRBV30 and TRBJ1-5, with D possibly being TRBD1 (5 bases). CDR1 and CDR2 from the germline V gene are GTSNPN and SVGIG (reference sequence). With 5 bases removed from V and 1 base from J, the gap between germline ends came to 12 bases. The length of the CDR3 is 14 residues. CDR3 protein: CAWGGAASNQPQHF. The CDR3 region has the DNA TGTGCCTGGGGTGGGGCAGCCAGCAATCAGCCCCAGCATTTT.